This paragraph covers one TCR beta chain sequence. Antigen specificity is unknown. This may be a read error, as it is one base from a much larger clone. The source of the sample is a study of T cells in Graves' hyperthyroidism and ophthalmopathy. Study details: Peripheral blood was taken when the disease was first diagnosed, before any treatment began.

The V gene end was trimmed by 3 bases and the J gene end by 3 bases; junction bases not matched to a gene: 15. This CDR3 spans 18 amino acids. Looked up from germline, CDR1 is LGHNT and CDR2 is FRNRAP. Amplified TCR beta CDR3 regions derived from RNA transcripts. Initially, a first-round RT-PCR of the TCR CDR3 employed the HTBI primer set. TCRdb reprocessed the multiplex PCR reads via MiXCR and lists one record per CDR3 protein. The sample comprises roughly 420,000 distinct CDR3 sequences, approximately 14% of which are singletons, and roughly 7.7% rests with the top ten. Patients were excluded for uncontrolled infection, other autoimmune disease, pregnancy or lactation. The PBMCs studied were ones that came from 8 to 10 ml fresh peripheral blood. General study points: Expanded thyroid clonotypes (above 0.001) were mostly also found in blood.

This receptor was taken from a woman aged 18-29 years with Graves' hyperthyroidism. V and J are TRBV12-5 and TRBJ2-7; TRBD1 agrees at 9 bases. The sequencing sample was made of blood. Written as DNA, the CDR3 is TGTGCTAGTGGTTTTGTCACAGGGGGCGACCATAATGACTACGAGCAGTACTTC. It specifies CASGFVTGGDHNDYEQYF.